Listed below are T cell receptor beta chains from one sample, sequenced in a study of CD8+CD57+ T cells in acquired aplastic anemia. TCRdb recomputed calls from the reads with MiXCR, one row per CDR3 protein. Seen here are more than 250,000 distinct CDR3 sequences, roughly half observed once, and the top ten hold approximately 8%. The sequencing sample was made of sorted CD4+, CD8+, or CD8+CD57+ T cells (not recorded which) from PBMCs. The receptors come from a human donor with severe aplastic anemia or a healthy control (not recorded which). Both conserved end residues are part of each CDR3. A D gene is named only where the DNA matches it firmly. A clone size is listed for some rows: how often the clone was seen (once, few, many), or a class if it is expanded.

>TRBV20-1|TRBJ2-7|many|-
TGCAGTGCTCAGCTGAGCACAGGGCCCTACGAGCAGTACTTC
CSAQLSTGPYEQYF
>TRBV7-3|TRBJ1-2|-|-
TGTGCCAGCAGCACCGCGGCCCCTAACTATGGCTTCACCTTC
CASSTAAPNYGFTF
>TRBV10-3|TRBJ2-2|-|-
TGTGCCAGCAGTGATCGTATATGGGCGACAAGGAACACCGGGGAGCTGTTTTTT
CASSDRIWATRNTGELFF
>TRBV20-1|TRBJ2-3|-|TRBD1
TGCAGTGGTTCGGGACAGGGCACAGATACGCAGTATTTT
CSGSGQGTDTQYF
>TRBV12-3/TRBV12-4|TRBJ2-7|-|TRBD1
TGTGCCAGCAAACGGGACAGGGGCCACGAGCAGTACTTC
CASKRDRGHEQYF
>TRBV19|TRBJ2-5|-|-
TGTGCCAGTAGTATAGTAGGATTTCAGGGCCATGAGGAGACCCAGTACTTC
CASSIVGFQGHEETQYF
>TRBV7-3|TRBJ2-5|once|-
TGTGCCAGCAGCTACGGACCCGGTCAAGAGACCCAGTACTTC
CASSYGPGQETQYF
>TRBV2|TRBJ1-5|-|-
TGTGCCAGCAGGGGACTTCAGAATCAGCCCCAGCATTTT
CASRGLQNQPQHF
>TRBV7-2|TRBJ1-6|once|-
TGTGCCAGCAGAAGGAGAGGCACTAATTCACCCCTCCACTTT
CASRRRGTNSPLHF
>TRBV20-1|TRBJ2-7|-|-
TGCAGTGCAGTTGGTTGGGGGGACCCCGAGCAGTACTTC
CSAVGWGDPEQYF
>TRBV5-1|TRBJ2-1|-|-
TGCGCCAGCAGCTTGGTGGAATTTGGTCTGGGCAATGAGCAGTTCTTC
CASSLVEFGLGNEQFF
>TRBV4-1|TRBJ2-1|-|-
TGCGCCAGCAGCCAGGGATCACGGACACAAACTTACAATGAGCAGTTCTTC
CASSQGSRTQTYNEQFF
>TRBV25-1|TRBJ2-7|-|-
TGTGCCAGCAGGGGTTTAGAGCAGTACTTC
CASRGLEQYF
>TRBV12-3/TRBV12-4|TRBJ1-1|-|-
TGTGCCAGCAGTTTAGGTGAGGCAGCTTTCTTT
CASSLGEAAFF
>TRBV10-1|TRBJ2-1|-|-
TGCGCCAGCAGGTCAGTCAATGAGCAGTTCTTC
CASRSVNEQFF
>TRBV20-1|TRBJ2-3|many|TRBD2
TGCAGTGCCACACTGGGACTAGCGGGGCCGTCCGCCGATACGCAGTATTTT
CSATLGLAGPSADTQYF